This T cell receptor (beta chain) was captured by sequencing in a study of shared T cell receptors in the human thymus. The length of the CDR3 is 17 residues. V gave up 3 bases and J gave up 4 bases; unmatched junction bases: 10. From germline, CDR1 is SGHKS and CDR2 YYEKEE (reference sequence). Produced via immunoSEQ multiplex PCR; TCRdb's table is partial and in-frame only. The sample consists of about 500,000 clones, approximately 78% of them appearing once. Separately, the same data were catalogued under a study of human thymus T cells. Turning to that study: In unrelated individuals, thymic repertoires overlapped highly, according to related research.

The V gene is TRBV5-5, the J gene TRBJ1-2, with 12 bases matching TRBD1. This receptor was obtained from a boy less than two years old with a congenital heart defect. The sequencing sample was made of thymocytes. The CDR3 coding sequence is TGTGCCAGCAGCTCGACTTCCGGGACAGGGGGCATCTATGGCTACACCTTC. Translation gives CASSSTSGTGGIYGYTF.